This TCR beta chain was captured in a study of shared clonotypes between healthy human individuals. About the research overall: Every donor yielded three CD4 naive, three CD4 memory, two CD8 naive and one CD8 memory plate.

The CDR3 spans 18 residues. Unmatched junction bases numbered 13, after V lost 1 base and J lost 5 bases. Germline V gives CDR1 SEHNR, CDR2 FQNEAQ (reference sequence). Only CD45RO-negative cells positively selected for CCR7 counted as naive CD8 cells, so terminally differentiated effector memory CD45RA+ cells were excluded. TCRdb's table, derived via immunoSEQ multiplex PCR, lists solely in-frame clones and lacks some. The table includes some 2,000,000 clones, about 94% detected once. The receptor was derived from a man aged 18 to 30 in good health. This chain connects TRBV7-9 to TRBJ2-1; TRBD2 matches 8 bases. The sample was naive CD8+ T cells sorted from blood. The CDR3 DNA reads as TGTGCCAGCAGCTTAGGCTCGACGGGGGGGCTTACCGACAATGAGCAGTTCTTC. Translated, it gives CASSLGSTGGLTDNEQFF. The full variable domain, its missing parts supplied by reference TRBV7-9 and TRBJ2-1, is DTGVSQNPRHKITKRGQNVTFRCDPISEHNRLYWYRQTLGQGPEFLTYFQNEAQLEKSRLLSDRFSAERPKGSFSTLEIQRTEQGDSAMYLCASSLGSTGGLTDNEQFFGPGTRLTVL.